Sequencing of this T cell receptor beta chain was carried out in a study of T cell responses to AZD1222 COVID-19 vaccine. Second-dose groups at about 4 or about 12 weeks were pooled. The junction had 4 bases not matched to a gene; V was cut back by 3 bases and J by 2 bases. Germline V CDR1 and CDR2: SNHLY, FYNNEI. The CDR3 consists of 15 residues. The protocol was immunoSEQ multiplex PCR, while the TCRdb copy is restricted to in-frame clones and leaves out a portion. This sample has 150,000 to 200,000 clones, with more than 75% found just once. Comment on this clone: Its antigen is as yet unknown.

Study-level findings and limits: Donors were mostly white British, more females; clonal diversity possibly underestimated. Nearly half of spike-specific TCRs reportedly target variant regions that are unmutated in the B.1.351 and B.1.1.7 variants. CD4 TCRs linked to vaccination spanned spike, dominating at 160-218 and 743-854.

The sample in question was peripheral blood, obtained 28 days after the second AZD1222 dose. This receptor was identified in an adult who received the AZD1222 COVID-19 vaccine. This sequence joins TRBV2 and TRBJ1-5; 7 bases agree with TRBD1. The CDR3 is CASSETGTGNQPQHF. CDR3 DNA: TGTGCCAGCAGTGAGACAGGGACAGGCAATCAGCCCCAGCATTTT.